Reported below is one T cell receptor beta chain. These data are taken from a study of T cell responses to AZD1222 COVID-19 vaccine. Study in general: Second-dose groups at about 4 or about 12 weeks were pooled.

The table came from immunoSEQ multiplex PCR; TCRdb's copy has only in-frame clones and leaves some out. The sample records roughly 81,000 clones, 65% to 90% being singletons. The receptor's source is an adult in good health. The sequences come from peripheral blood, collected on day 0 of AZD1222 vaccination.

The CDR3 nucleotides are TGTGCCACCAGCCGCCTCCGGACAGGGATTGGAAACACCATATATTTT. Its protein is CATSRLRTGIGNTIYF. The chain has TRBV15 and TRBJ1-3, with 8 bases aligning to TRBD1. Germline V gives CDR1 LNHNV, CDR2 YYDKDF (reference sequence). The CDR3 extends over 16 amino acids. J gave up 3 bases and V 5 bases, and 9 bases lay outside the gene matches. Together with reference TRBV15 and TRBJ1-3, the CDR3 gives the full variable domain: DAMVIQNPRYQVTQFGKPVTLSCSQTLNHNVMYWYQQKSSQAPKLLFHYYDKDFNNEADTPDNFQSRRPNTSFCFLDIRSPGLGDTAMYLCATSRLRTGIGNTIYFGEGSWLTVV.